What follows are 10 T cell receptor beta chains derived from one specimen sequenced in a study of blood T cell repertoires in COVID-19. Profiled with immunoSEQ multiplex PCR; TCRdb holds only in-frame clones, not every one. The top ten clones hold under 15% of a sample with fewer than 250,000 clones, 65% to 80% of them seen once. Sequences were obtained from peripheral blood. Source of these receptors: a woman between 50 and 59 years old with acute or convalescent COVID-19.

The V call is TRBV2, the J call TRBJ2-1; 14 bases map to TRBD2. The CDR3 covers 15 residues. Looked up from germline, CDR1 is SNHLY and CDR2 is FYNNEI. The V gene end was trimmed by 5 bases and the J gene end by 4 bases; junction bases not matched to a gene: 1. The CDR3 DNA follows: TGTGCCAGCAGTTGGACTAGCGGGGGGTACAATGAGCAGTTCTTC. Translating gives CASSWTSGGYNEQFF.

This sequence joins TRBV10-3 and TRBJ2-7, with 11 positions matching TRBD1. Germline V gene data show CDR1 as ENHRY and CDR2 as SYGVKD. The CDR3 totals 14 residues. V lost 6 bases to trimming and J lost 7 bases; unmatched junction nucleotides: 8. This chain's CDR3 is CAIRKGQGAGEQYF. As DNA, the CDR3 is TGTGCCATCAGGAAAGGACAGGGGGCAGGGGAGCAGTACTTC.

The chain combines TRBV19 with TRBJ2-2, with 10 bases that match TRBD1. Germline assignment: CDR1 LNHDA and CDR2 SQIVND (reference sequence). The CDR3 loop spans 15 amino acids. V shed 4 bases and J 6 bases; nucleotides not matched to a gene: 5. The CDR3 reads CASSRDRGAAGELFF. CDR3 bases: TGTGCCAGTAGTAGGGACAGGGGAGCGGCCGGGGAGCTGTTTTTT.

This chain joins TRBV18 and TRBJ2-7, with 8 bases matching TRBD2. CDR3 size: 15 residues. V was clipped by 3 bases and J by 0 bases; unmatched bases: 4. CDR1 KGHSH and CDR2 LQKENI come from the germline V gene. CDR3 amino acids: CASSPGSGSSYEQYF. The CDR3 nucleotides are TGTGCCAGCTCACCTGGGAGCGGGAGCTCCTACGAGCAGTACTTC.

This clone came up a few times. The chain is built from TRBV10-3 and TRBJ2-1; the match to TRBD2 covers 9 bases. Germline CDR1 ENHRY, CDR2 SYGVKD. V trimming: 4 bases; J trimming: 7 bases; junction bases outside the gene matches: 11. This CDR3 is 16 amino acids long. The CDR3 DNA is TGTGCCATCAGTGGGAGGGCTAGCGGGACCCTTAATGAGCAGTTCTTC. Protein: CAISGRASGTLNEQFF.

The CDR3 sequence: CASSKDRTNEKLFF. DNA for the CDR3: TGTGCCAGCAGCAAGGACAGGACTAATGAAAAACTGTTTTTT. V is TRBV5-4 and J is TRBJ1-4; the match to TRBD1 covers 7 bases. Germline CDR1 and CDR2: SGHNT and YYREEE (reference sequence). The CDR3 runs 14 residues. J was trimmed by 2 bases and V by 4 bases; bases with no gene match: 2. The full variable domain, completed using reference TRBV5-4 and TRBJ1-4, is ETGVTQSPTHLIKTRGQQVTLRCSSQSGHNTVSWYQQALGQGPQFIFQYYREEENGRGNFPPRFSGLQFPNYSSELNVNALELDDSALYLCASSKDRTNEKLFFGSGTQLSVL.

The chain is built from TRBV21-1 and TRBJ2-5; TRBD2 is the table's D call, not checked against the DNA. TRBV21-1 corresponds to a pseudogene. This CDR3 contains 18 residues. CDR3 region: CASSKSGWSKRPQETQYF. In DNA form, the CDR3 reads TGTGCCAGCAGCAAAAGTGGCTGGAGCAAGCGACCCCAAGAGACCCAGTACTTC.

The chain employs TRBV14 and TRBJ2-1, with 11 positions matching TRBD2. The CDR3 sequence is 15 residues long. Germline V lookup: CDR1 SGHDN, CDR2 FVKESK. After removal of 3 bases from V and 9 bases from J, the junction contained 7 bases not matched to a gene. The CDR3 loop is CASSHNTLAGGEQFF. The CDR3 coding sequence is TGTGCCAGCAGCCATAACACTCTAGCGGGAGGTGAGCAGTTCTTC.

The table lists this clone with a few counts. The chain combines TRBV3-1 (or the pseudogene TRBV3-2) with TRBJ2-7, with 7 positions matching TRBD1. The ends lost 2 bases at V and 0 bases at J; junction bases unmatched: 7. This CDR3 contains 16 residues. Germline loops: CDR1 LGHDT, CDR2 YNNKEL (reference sequence). The CDR3 loop reads CASSQTGQAFSYEQYF. In DNA form, the CDR3 reads TGTGCCAGCAGCCAAACAGGACAGGCGTTCTCCTACGAGCAGTACTTC.

DNA of the CDR3: TGTGCCAGCAGTTTAGGGCAGGGGGCTCGTAATTCACCCCTCCACTTT. Amino acid sequence: CASSLGQGARNSPLHF. The chain joins TRBV27 to TRBJ1-6; 8 positions agree with TRBD1. Germline CDR1 reads MNHEY; CDR2 reads SMNVEV (reference sequence). The V and J ends lost 2 bases and 6 bases, in that order; junction bases with no gene match: 6. The CDR3 sequence is 16 residues long.